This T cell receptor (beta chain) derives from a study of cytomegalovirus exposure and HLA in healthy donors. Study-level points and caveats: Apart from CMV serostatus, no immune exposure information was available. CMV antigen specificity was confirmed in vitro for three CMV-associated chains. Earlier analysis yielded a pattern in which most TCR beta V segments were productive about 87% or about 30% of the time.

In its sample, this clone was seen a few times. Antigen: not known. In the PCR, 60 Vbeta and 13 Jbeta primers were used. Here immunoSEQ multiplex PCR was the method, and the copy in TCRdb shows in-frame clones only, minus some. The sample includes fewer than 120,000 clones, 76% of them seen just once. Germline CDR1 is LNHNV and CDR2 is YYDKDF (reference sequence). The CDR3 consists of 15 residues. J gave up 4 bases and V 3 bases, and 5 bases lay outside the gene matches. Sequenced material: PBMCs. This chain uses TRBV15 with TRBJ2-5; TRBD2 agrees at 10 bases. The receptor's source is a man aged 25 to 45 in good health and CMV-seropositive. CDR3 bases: TGTGCCACCAGCAGCCAAGCGGGGGGGGGAGAGACCCAGTACTTC. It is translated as CATSSQAGGGETQYF.